The 22 T cell receptor beta chains in this list originate from one sample, sequenced in a study of T cells in Graves' hyperthyroidism and ophthalmopathy. Amplification targeted TCR beta CDR3 regions from RNA transcripts. In the first-round RT-PCR of the TCR CDR3, the HTBI primer set was used. From the multiplex PCR reads, TCRdb called clonotypes with MiXCR, one entry per CDR3 protein. The sample has approximately 530,000 distinct CDR3 sequences; about 20% are singletons. The specimen was blood. All receptors derive from a man in his forties with Graves' ophthalmopathy.

Note on this clonotype: This may stem from a read error, because a much larger clone lies one nucleotide away. The genes are TRBV6-1 and TRBJ2-1, with a tentative D call TRBD2 (6 bases). This CDR3 has 15 amino acids. Germline lookup yields CDR1 MNHNS and CDR2 SASEGT. CDR3 residues: CASSPLAISYNERFF. In DNA, the CDR3 is TGTGCCAGCAGTCCCCTAGCGATATCCTACAATGAGCGGTTCTTC.

The V call is TRBV27, the J call TRBJ1-2; D is unclear. Trimming left V 4 bases short and J 8 bases short, with 29 bases between. This CDR3 contains 18 residues. Germline V gives CDR1 MNHEY, CDR2 SMNVEV (reference sequence). Here the CDR3 reads CASSSLAVAWLDLEGYTF. The CDR3 DNA is TGTGCCAGCAGTTCTTTGGCAGTGGCGTGGTTAGACTTAGAGGGCTACACCTTC.

About this clonotype itself: This may be a read error: a much more frequent sequence differs by one nucleotide. The chain employs TRBV30 and TRBJ1-1, with TRBD1 as a possible D gene (6 bases). This CDR3 comprises 14 residues. The germline gives CDR1 GTSNPN, CDR2 SVGIG (reference sequence). CDR3 residues: CARRPGHLNTEAFF. The CDR3 region has the DNA TGTGCCCGGAGACCGGGACACCTGAACACTGAAGCTTTCTTT.

The gene calls are TRBV27 and TRBJ2-5; D is perhaps TRBD2 (5 bases). Germline V CDR1 and CDR2: MNHEY, SMNVEV (reference sequence). Trimming left V 5 bases short and J 8 bases short, with 15 bases between. The CDR3 runs 13 residues. The CDR3 protein is CASSRTERNTQYF. Written as DNA, the CDR3 is TGTGCCAGCAGTCGTACAGAGCGGAATACCCAGTACTTC.

This chain connects TRBV9 to TRBJ2-7, with D possibly TRBD1 on 6 matching bases. CDR3 size: 14 residues. Germline-derived CDR1 and CDR2 are SGDLS and YYNGEE. Trimming removed 0 bases at V and 2 bases at J, with 9 bases between. CDR3 bases: TGTGCCAGCAGCGTAGGGGACATTACCTACGAGCAGTACTTC. Translation: CASSVGDITYEQYF.

A few counts support this clonotype. The chain combines TRBV28 with TRBJ2-2; 10 nucleotides match TRBD1. J lost 5 bases, V lost 5 bases, and 8 bases had no gene match. Germline V gene data show CDR1 as MDHEN and CDR2 as SYDVKM. This CDR3 spans 16 amino acids. The CDR3 nucleotides are TGTGCCAGCAGTGCCTGGACAGGGGGTAAGACCGGGGAGCTGTTTTTT. This codes for CASSAWTGGKTGELFF. Full variable domain (rest looked up from reference TRBV28 and TRBJ2-2): DVKVTQSSRYLVKRTGEKVFLECVQDMDHENMFWYRQDPGLGLRLIYFSYDVKMKEKGDIPEGYSVSREKKERFSLILESASTNQTSMYLCASSAWTGGKTGELFFGEGSRLTVL.

This clonotype was found many times. The rearrangement links TRBV27 to TRBJ1-6, with TRBD1 matching 10 bases. The junction had 1 base not matched to a gene; V was cut back by 7 bases and J by 7 bases. Germline CDR1 and CDR2: MNHEY and SMNVEV (reference sequence). The CDR3 runs to 13 residues. In DNA, the CDR3 is TGTGCCAGCAAGGGACAGGGGAATTCACCCCTCCACTTT. Translating gives CASKGQGNSPLHF.

This clonotype turned up a few times. The chain carries TRBV6-1 and TRBJ2-7; D remains unclear. CDR1 MNHNS and CDR2 SASEGT come from the germline V gene. The CDR3 length is 18 residues. Trimming shortened V by 5 bases and J by 2 bases, and 25 bases separated the two germline ends. CDR3 DNA sequence: TGTGCCAGCAGTTATCGCCACGCAAAAGGCATCATGACCTACGAGCAGTACTTC. As protein: CASSYRHAKGIMTYEQYF.

This clonotype was counted at least ten times. This rearrangement joins TRBV18 to TRBJ1-2; D call uncertain. The germline V gene has CDR1 KGHSH and CDR2 LQKENI. V dropped 5 bases and J dropped 7 bases, with 14 bases sitting between them. The CDR3 totals 13 residues. The CDR3 spells CASSTASWGGYTF. The CDR3 bases are TGTGCCAGCTCAACGGCAAGCTGGGGTGGCTACACCTTC.

This clonotype was picked up a small number of times. The rearrangement links TRBV7-9 to TRBJ1-3, with TRBD1 matching over 10 bases. Looked up from germline, CDR1 is SEHNR and CDR2 is FQNEAQ (reference sequence). The CDR3 runs to 15 residues. Unmatched junction bases numbered 5, after V lost 5 bases and J lost 4 bases. The CDR3: CASSRGDRGGNTIYF. CDR3 in DNA: TGTGCCAGCAGCAGAGGGGACAGGGGCGGAAACACCATATATTTT.

This clonotype appeared a few times. The DNA of the CDR3 is TGTGCCAGCAGCTTAGGGCCGTGGCGGTTAGCGGGAGTTACCTACAATGAGCAGTTCTTC. This translates into CASSLGPWRLAGVTYNEQFF. The chain links TRBV7-9 to TRBJ2-1; 9 nucleotides match TRBD2. Germline trimming cut 1 base from V and 2 bases from J; bases unmatched to any gene: 15. Germline loops: CDR1 SEHNR, CDR2 FQNEAQ (reference sequence). The CDR3 loop spans 20 amino acids. Using reference TRBV7-9 and TRBJ2-1 for the parts outside the CDR3, the full variable domain is DTGVSQNPRHKITKRGQNVTFRCDPISEHNRLYWYRQTLGQGPEFLTYFQNEAQLEKSRLLSDRFSAERPKGSFSTLEIQRTEQGDSAMYLCASSLGPWRLAGVTYNEQFFGPGTRLTVL.

The chain joins TRBV7-8 to TRBJ2-1, with D hard to call. The CDR3 extends over 12 amino acids. CDR1 and CDR2 from the germline V gene are SGHVS and FQNEAQ. Between the trimmed V and J ends, which lost 5 bases and 6 bases, there was a span of 8 bases. The CDR3 is CASSGSTNEQFF. Here the CDR3 DNA reads TGTGCCAGCAGCGGCAGTACCAATGAGCAGTTCTTC.

Ten or more counts support this clonotype. The chain has TRBV6-1 and TRBJ1-4; TRBD1 is a possible D gene (5 bases). This CDR3 has 15 residues. V was cut by 6 bases and J by 0 bases, with 11 bases left in between. From germline, CDR1 is MNHNS and CDR2 SASEGT. DNA of the CDR3: TGTGCCAGCAGGGGGGGAGTTGCAACTAATGAAAAACTGTTTTTT. This encodes CASRGGVATNEKLFF.

J is TRBJ2-4 and V is TRBV30; D tentatively reads TRBD1 or TRBD2 (7 bases each). V was pared by 3 bases and J by 3 bases, with 15 bases between. CDR1 and CDR2 from the germline V gene are GTSNPN and SVGIG (reference sequence). The CDR3 runs 15 residues. The CDR3 loop is CAWSRRGGSKNIQYF. The CDR3 DNA reads TGTGCCTGGAGCCGCAGGGGGGGGAGCAAAAACATTCAGTACTTC.

This chain uses TRBV28 with TRBJ1-4; perhaps TRBD1 as D (6 bases). Germline assignment: CDR1 MDHEN and CDR2 SYDVKM. The CDR3 runs 15 residues. Between the trimmed V and J ends, which lost 6 bases and 8 bases, there was a span of 19 bases. The CDR3 protein is CASRHRTALVEKLFF. CDR3 bases: TGTGCCAGCAGACATCGGACAGCATTAGTCGAAAAACTGTTTTTT.

The gene calls are TRBV12-3 or TRBV12-4 and TRBJ1-1, with a tentative D call TRBD1 (5 bases). The V gene lost 5 bases and the J gene lost 4 bases, with 14 bases spanning the gap. This CDR3 is 14 amino acids long. The CDR3 protein is CASSRRGGGTEAFF. The CDR3 DNA sequence: TGTGCCAGCAGTAGGAGGGGCGGAGGCACTGAAGCTTTCTTT.

V and J are TRBV2 and TRBJ1-6; 7 nucleotides match TRBD1. V dropped 9 bases and J dropped 9; count of bases not matched to a gene: 5. The CDR3 runs to 12 residues. The germline CDR1 and CDR2 sequences are SNHLY and FYNNEI. CDR3 sequence reads: CARGTETSPLHF. The CDR3 nucleotides are TGTGCCAGGGGGACAGAGACTTCACCCCTCCACTTT. The entire variable domain, with the rest obtained from reference TRBV2 and TRBJ1-6, is as follows: EPEVTQTPSHQVTQMGQEVILRCVPISNHLYFYWYRQILGQKVEFLVSFYNNEISEKSEIFDDQFSVERPDGSNFTLKIRSTKLEDSAMYFCARGTETSPLHFGNGTRLTVT.

This chain links TRBV4-1 with TRBJ2-5; D remains ambiguous. Per the germline V gene, CDR1 is MGHRA and CDR2 is YSYEKL. Trimming left V 4 bases short and J 4 bases short, with 10 bases between. The CDR3 length is 13 residues. The CDR3 loop is CASSLLPGETQYF. CDR3 nucleotides: TGCGCCAGCAGCCTCCTCCCGGGAGAGACCCAGTACTTC.

There are a few counts of this clonotype. The rearrangement joins TRBV19 to TRBJ2-7; tentative D call: TRBD2 (5 bases). The CDR3 covers 14 residues. CDR1 and CDR2 from the germline V gene are LNHDA and SQIVND (reference sequence). Trimming removed 2 bases at V and 2 bases at J, with 10 bases between. The CDR3 loop reads CASSISETTYEQYF. In nucleotides, the CDR3 is TGTGCCAGTAGTATAAGCGAGACTACCTACGAGCAGTACTTC.

This clonotype was recorded at least ten times. CDR3 nucleotide sequence: TGTGCCAGCAGCTTAGTCGCCATAAACACCGGGGAGCTGTTTTTT. Protein sequence: CASSLVAINTGELFF. The chain recombines TRBV11-2 with TRBJ2-2; D is uncertain. The V and J ends lost 1 base and 2 bases respectively, with 8 bases between them. Looked up from germline, CDR1 is SGHAT and CDR2 is FQNNGV. The CDR3 spans 15 residues.

There are many counts of this clonotype. The gene calls are TRBV7-8 and TRBJ2-7; 12 bases map to TRBD2. The CDR3 consists of 15 residues. V trimming: 4 bases; J trimming: 7 bases; junction bases outside the gene matches: 8. Germline V gene data show CDR1 as SGHVS and CDR2 as FQNEAQ. The CDR3 DNA follows: TGTGCCAGCAGCTCACCTAGCGGGAGGGCGGGTGAGCAGTACTTC. Its protein is CASSSPSGRAGEQYF.

The sample holds a few counts of this clonotype. The chain couples TRBV7-9 to TRBJ2-7, with 10 bases identical to TRBD2. The CDR3 is 15 amino acids. Trimming at V came to 3 bases and at J to 4 bases, leaving 6 bases not matched to a gene. Per the germline V gene, CDR1 is SEHNR and CDR2 is FQNEAQ (reference sequence). CDR3 DNA sequence: TGTGCCAGCAGCTTTACTAGCGGGGCTTTATACGAGCAGTACTTC. It is translated as CASSFTSGALYEQYF.